Detailed here is one TCR beta chain. Its antigen is still unknown. Looked up from germline, CDR1 is SGHTA and CDR2 is FQGTGA. Trimming removed 5 bases from V and 9 bases from J; junction bases left unmatched: 8. The CDR3 has 14 residues. A split of CD4+ cells into CD45RA+ naive and CD45RA-negative memory subsets was performed. This sample was taken from a study of shared clonotypes between healthy human individuals. Study outcomes and limitations: Incomplete sequencing of sorted subsets was indicated by rarefaction despite large depth. In several donors, approximately 5% of naive CD4 clonotypes appeared in common.

Assay used: immunoSEQ multiplex PCR; TCRdb lists only in-frame clones, some missing. The repertoire holds 550,000 to 850,000 clones, with around 70% as singletons. The V gene is TRBV7-3, the J gene TRBJ2-1; 9 positions agree with TRBD1. Sequences were obtained from memory CD4+ T cells sorted from blood. The subset: CD45RA-negative fraction. This sequence originates from a woman aged 30 to 39 in good health. In DNA, the CDR3 is TGTGCCAGCAGCGTGGACAGGGGTCTGGGTGAGCAGTTCTTC. This sequence encodes CASSVDRGLGEQFF.